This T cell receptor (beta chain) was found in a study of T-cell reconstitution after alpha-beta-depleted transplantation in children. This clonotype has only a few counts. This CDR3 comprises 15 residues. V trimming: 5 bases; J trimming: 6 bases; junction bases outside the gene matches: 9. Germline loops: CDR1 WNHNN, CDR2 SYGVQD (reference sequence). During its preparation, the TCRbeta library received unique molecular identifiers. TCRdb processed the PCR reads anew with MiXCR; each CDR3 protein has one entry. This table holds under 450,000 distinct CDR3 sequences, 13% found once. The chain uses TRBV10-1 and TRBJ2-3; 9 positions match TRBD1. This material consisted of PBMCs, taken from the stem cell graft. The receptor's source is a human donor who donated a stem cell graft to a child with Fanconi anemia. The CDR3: CASSRTGALMDTQYF. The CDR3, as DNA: TGCGCCAGCAGTCGGACAGGGGCCCTCATGGATACGCAGTATTTT.